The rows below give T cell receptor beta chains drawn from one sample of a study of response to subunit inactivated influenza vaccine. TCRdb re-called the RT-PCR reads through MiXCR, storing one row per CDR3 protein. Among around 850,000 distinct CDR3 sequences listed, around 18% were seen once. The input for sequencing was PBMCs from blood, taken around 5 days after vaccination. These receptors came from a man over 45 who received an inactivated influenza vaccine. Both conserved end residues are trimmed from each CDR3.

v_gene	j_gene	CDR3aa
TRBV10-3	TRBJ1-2	AIGGRDYGYT
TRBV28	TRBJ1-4	ASSLVQGREKLF
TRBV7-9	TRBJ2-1	ASSLAYQGSYNEQF
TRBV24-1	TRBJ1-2	ATSDYGQGGYGYT
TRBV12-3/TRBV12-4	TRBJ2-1	ASKLLGGGQF
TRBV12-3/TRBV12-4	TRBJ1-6	ASSLGLGNLPLH
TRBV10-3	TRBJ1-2	AISEDLANYGYT
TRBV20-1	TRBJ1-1	SARESQDTEAF
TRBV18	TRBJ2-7	ASSPISTPWRDHSYEQY
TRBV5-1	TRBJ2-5	ASSVLPGGQSQETQY
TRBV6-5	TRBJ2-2	ASSYLSGGVGELF
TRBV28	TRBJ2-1	ASSFVAGGSYNEQF
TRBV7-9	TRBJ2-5	ASTFFGGQETQY
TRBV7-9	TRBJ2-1	ASSLRDYLL
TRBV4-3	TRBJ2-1	ASSQLAGPNNEQF
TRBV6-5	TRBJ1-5	ASSWEGVRSNQPQH
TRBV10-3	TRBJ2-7	AISQQGFVEQY
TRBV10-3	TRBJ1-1	AISGTGGGGEAF
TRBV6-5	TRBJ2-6	ASTSGANVLT
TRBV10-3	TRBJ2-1	AISEYGTSGTGNEQF
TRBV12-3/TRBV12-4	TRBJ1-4	ASSPRAIGSEKLF
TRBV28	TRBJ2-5	ASSWAGTQETQY
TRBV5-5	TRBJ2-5	ASRPTIDQETQY
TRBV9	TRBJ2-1	ASSAPRTGASNEQF
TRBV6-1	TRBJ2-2	ASSVAGPGELF
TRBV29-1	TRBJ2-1	SVLDQTVNEQF
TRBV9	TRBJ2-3	ASSSGLAVSTDTQY
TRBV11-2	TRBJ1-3	ASYGTDSGNTIY
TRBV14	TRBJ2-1	ASSQVGGEKLGSYNEQF
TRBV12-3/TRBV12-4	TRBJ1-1	ASRRTGENTEAF
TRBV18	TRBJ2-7	ASSPPTGTTYEQY
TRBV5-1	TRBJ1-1	ASSSTTEAF
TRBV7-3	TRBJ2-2	ASSAGQGVNTGELF
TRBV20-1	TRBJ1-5	SANEREGRRNQPQH
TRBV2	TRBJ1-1	ASTARTGRNTEAF
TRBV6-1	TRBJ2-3	ASRHLSGSTDTQY
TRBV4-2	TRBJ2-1	ASSQNSGNLYNEQF